These 25 T cell receptor beta chains were all obtained from the same sample, sequenced in a study of T cells after posttransplantation cyclophosphamide. Profiling relied on immunoSEQ multiplex PCR, and the TCRdb table lists in-frame clones only, not all of them. This sample includes about 30,000 clones with no singletons; its ten biggest clones take up around 4.8%. The specimen sequenced was PBMCs. These receptors originate from a woman aged 25 to 39 in good health and a related stem cell transplant donor.

The chain couples TRBV29-1 to TRBJ1-2; 7 bases align to TRBD1. Trimming took 7 bases from V and 5 from J; bases not matched to a gene: 13. Germline V CDR1 and CDR2: SQVTM, ANQGSEA. The length of the CDR3 is 14 residues. The CDR3 nucleotides are TGCAGCGCCACCATATTCGGGACAGCTTATGGCTACACCTTC. It encodes CSATIFGTAYGYTF.

This clone was seen at least ten times. This chain joins TRBV15 and TRBJ2-7; D remains ambiguous. The CDR3 extends over 14 amino acids. Germline V CDR1 and CDR2: LNHNV, YYDKDF (reference sequence). The germline V and J ends were trimmed by 0 bases and 6 bases, with 12 bases remaining between them. CDR3 region: CATSRDRVTGEQYF. DNA for the CDR3: TGTGCCACCAGCAGAGATCGGGTAACCGGCGAGCAGTACTTC. The whole variable domain, remainder taken from reference TRBV15 and TRBJ2-7, is DAMVIQNPRYQVTQFGKPVTLSCSQTLNHNVMYWYQQKSSQAPKLLFHYYDKDFNNEADTPDNFQSRRPNTSFCFLDIRSPGLGDTAMYLCATSRDRVTGEQYFGPGTRLTVT.

The chain carries TRBV14 and TRBJ1-1, with 7 bases identical to TRBD1. CDR1 and CDR2 (germline): SGHDN, FVKESK. The V and J ends lost 7 bases and 9 bases, in that order; junction bases with no gene match: 11. The CDR3 is 13 residues long. CDR3: CASNDRVTEKAFF. As DNA, the CDR3 is TGTGCCAGCAACGACAGGGTAACGGAGAAAGCTTTCTTT.

There are many counts of this clone. The chain uses TRBV19 and TRBJ2-2; maybe TRBD2 (5 bases). The germline CDR1 and CDR2 sequences are LNHDA and SQIVND (reference sequence). V was trimmed by 5 bases and J by 7 bases, leaving 14 bases between them. The CDR3 extends over 14 amino acids. CDR3 sequence reads: CASSSGGGHGELFF. The DNA of the CDR3 is TGTGCCAGTAGTTCGGGCGGCGGGCACGGGGAGCTGTTTTTT.

This clone came up many times. The rearrangement uses TRBV19 and TRBJ1-2; no clear D gene. Germline CDR1 is LNHDA and CDR2 is SQIVND (reference sequence). The CDR3 runs to 16 residues. The V end was cut by 1 base, the J end by 1 base, with 13 bases between. CDR3: CASSIVTYKGNYGYTF. The CDR3 DNA follows: TGTGCCAGTAGTATAGTTACGTACAAGGGTAACTATGGCTACACCTTC.

At least ten counts were recorded for this clone. The chain recombines TRBV11-2 with TRBJ2-7, with D possibly TRBD2 on 7 matching bases. The germline gives CDR1 SGHAT, CDR2 FQNNGV. The CDR3 runs 15 residues. V shed 0 bases and J shed 2 bases, with 11 bases lying between them. This CDR3 reads CASSLEQGGAYEQYF. The CDR3 nucleotides are TGTGCCAGCAGCTTAGAACAGGGAGGGGCCTACGAGCAGTACTTC.

This clone occurred many times. This chain links TRBV19 with TRBJ2-2, with TRBD1 as a possible D gene (5 bases). Per the germline V gene, CDR1 is LNHDA and CDR2 is SQIVND (reference sequence). This CDR3 comprises 14 residues. V lost 3 bases to trimming and J lost 4 bases, with 9 bases between them. The CDR3 nucleotides read TGTGCCAGTAGTATCCGGCAGGGCACCGGGGAGCTGTTTTTT. It codes for CASSIRQGTGELFF.

Ten or more counts support this clone. The J gene is TRBJ1-1, the V gene TRBV7-9; a weak D match, TRBD1 (5 bases). Germline CDR1 reads SEHNR; CDR2 reads FQNEAQ (reference sequence). The CDR3 runs to 15 residues. V gave up 4 bases and J gave up 5 bases, with 17 bases separating them. CDR3 in DNA: TGTGCCAGCAGCTCCGCAGGGAAGGCAGGGACTGAAGCTTTCTTT. This gives the protein CASSSAGKAGTEAFF.

This clone was recorded many times. The J gene is TRBJ2-3, the V gene TRBV5-1, with TRBD1 as a possible D gene (5 bases). The V and J ends lost 2 bases and 5 bases respectively, with 12 bases between them. This CDR3 spans 14 amino acids. CDR1 and CDR2 (germline): SGHRS, YFSETQ. CDR3 region: CASSLETVVDTQYF. The CDR3 DNA is TGCGCCAGCAGCTTAGAGACAGTTGTAGATACGCAGTATTTT.

This clone was found many times. This chain links TRBV7-2 with TRBJ1-5; 9 nucleotides match TRBD1. Germline assignment: CDR1 SGHTA and CDR2 FQGNSA. After removal of 4 bases from V and 2 bases from J, the junction contained 3 bases not matched to a gene. The CDR3 sequence is 15 residues long. CDR3 nucleotide sequence: TGTGCCAGCAGCTATGGGACAGGGCGCAATCAGCCCCAGCATTTT. Amino acids: CASSYGTGRNQPQHF.

This clone was seen a handful of times. This chain joins TRBV6-2 or TRBV6-3 and TRBJ1-1; possibly TRBD1 for D (5 bases). Germline values: CDR1 MNHEY, CDR2 SVGEGT. V lost 0 bases to trimming and J lost 4 bases, with 18 bases between them. CDR3 length equals 17 residues. In nucleotides, the CDR3 is TGTGCCAGCAGTTACTCGAATACAGGCGTCTTGGCCACTGAAGCTTTCTTT. Translating it yields CASSYSNTGVLATEAFF.

V usage is TRBV5-1 and J usage is TRBJ2-2; 10 nucleotides line up with TRBD1. This CDR3 region has 15 residues. The germline V gene has CDR1 SGHRS and CDR2 YFSETQ. With 6 bases clipped from V and 5 bases from J, the junction kept 7 bases outside the gene matches. CDR3 in amino acids: CASNRQGATTGELFF. As DNA, the CDR3 is TGCGCCAGCAACCGACAGGGGGCAACGACCGGGGAGCTGTTTTTT. The whole variable domain, filled in from reference TRBV5-1 and TRBJ2-2, reads KAGVTQTPRYLIKTRGQQVTLSCSPISGHRSVSWYQQTPGQGLQFLFEYFSETQRNKGNFPGRFSGRQFSNSRSEMNVSTLELGDSALYLCASNRQGATTGELFFGEGSRLTVL.

The sample holds many counts of this clone. The chain links TRBV6-5 to TRBJ1-4; D uncertain. The V and J ends lost 2 bases and 4 bases respectively, with 5 bases between them. CDR1 and CDR2 from the germline V gene are MNHEY and SVGAGI. This CDR3 has 13 residues. The CDR3 loop reads CASSYGSNEKLFF. As DNA, the CDR3 is TGTGCCAGCAGTTACGGTAGTAATGAAAAACTGTTTTTT.

This clone was counted at least ten times. The J gene is TRBJ2-7, the V gene TRBV7-2; weak D call: TRBD2 (6 bases). Trimming removed 6 bases from V and 3 bases from J, with 18 bases in between. Germline V gene lookup returns CDR1 SGHTA and CDR2 FQGNSA. The CDR3 is made up of 15 amino acids. CDR3 sequence reads: CASSLTGEPIYEQYF. In DNA form, the CDR3 reads TGTGCCAGCAGTCTTACGGGGGAGCCCATCTACGAGCAGTACTTC.

Ten or more counts support this clone. V is TRBV7-8 and J is TRBJ1-4, with D hard to call. The V end was cut by 2 bases, the J end by 8 bases, with 6 bases between. The germline CDR1 and CDR2 sequences are SGHVS and FQNEAQ. The CDR3 length is 12 residues. CDR3 DNA sequence: TGTGCCAGCAGCTTAATCAGGGAAAAACTGTTTTTT. This encodes CASSLIREKLFF.

This clone has a count of ten or more. The CDR3 here is CASSLRTAPNSNTEAFF. The CDR3 DNA reads TGTGCCAGCAGCTTACGGACAGCCCCCAATTCGAACACTGAAGCTTTCTTT. The rearrangement uses TRBV7-8 and TRBJ1-1; D is perhaps TRBD1 (6 bases). Looked up from germline, CDR1 is SGHVS and CDR2 is FQNEAQ. The V end lost 2 bases, the J end lost 1 base, and 17 bases lay between the germline ends. There are 17 residues in the CDR3.

In its sample, this clone was seen a few times. The chain recombines TRBV30 with TRBJ1-6; D not certain. Trimming removed 2 bases at V and 12 bases at J, with 8 bases between. Germline V gives CDR1 GTSNPN, CDR2 SVGIG (reference sequence). This CDR3 contains 11 residues. CDR3 in amino acids: CAWSLRGPLHF. CDR3 sequence (DNA): TGTGCCTGGAGTTTACGGGGACCCCTCCACTTT.

The sample holds a few counts of this clone. V gene TRBV11-1 combines with J gene TRBJ1-2; D perhaps matches TRBD1 (5 bases). The CDR3 totals 15 residues. CDR1 and CDR2 (germline): SGHAT, FQDESV (reference sequence). V was shortened by 5 bases and J by 8 bases, with 21 bases between the two germline ends. CDR3 in DNA: TGTGCCAGCAGCCCTAGGGTAGGGGAGACGAGCGGCTACACCTTC. Translation: CASSPRVGETSGYTF.

The chain has TRBV7-2 and TRBJ2-7, with 8 bases identical to TRBD1. The CDR3 length is 15 residues. Trimming took 5 bases from V and 2 from J; bases not matched to a gene: 8. Germline V CDR1 and CDR2: SGHTA, FQGNSA. Written as DNA, the CDR3 is TGTGCCAGCAGCCCTCAAGACAGGGGCCCCTACGAGCAGTACTTC. Amino acids: CASSPQDRGPYEQYF.

This clone was seen many times. V gene TRBV5-1 combines with J gene TRBJ2-6; D might be TRBD2 (6 bases). CDR1 and CDR2 (germline): SGHRS, YFSETQ. V shed 0 bases and J shed 3 bases, with 13 bases lying between them. This CDR3 is 17 amino acids long. The CDR3 bases are TGCGCCAGCAGCTTGGGTCCTGCCGGGGGTGGGGCCAACGTCCTGACTTTC. Its protein product is CASSLGPAGGGANVLTF.

In its sample, this clone was seen a few times. The V call is TRBV7-2, the J call TRBJ1-2; 9 bases match TRBD1. CDR1 and CDR2 from the germline V gene are SGHTA and FQGNSA. With 5 bases clipped from V and 2 bases from J, the junction kept 3 bases outside the gene matches. The CDR3 contains 14 residues. CDR3 DNA: TGTGCCAGCAGCACTGGACAGGGGAACTATGGCTACACCTTC. Translated: CASSTGQGNYGYTF. Variable domain in full (rest from reference TRBV7-2 and TRBJ1-2): GAGVSQSPSNKVTEKGKDVELRCDPISGHTALYWYRQSLGQGLEFLIYFQGNSAPDKSGLPSDRFSAERTGGSVSTLTIQRTQQEDSAVYLCASSTGQGNYGYTFGSGTRLTVV.

This clone was seen many times. The rearrangement links TRBV5-1 to TRBJ2-1; TRBD2 agrees at 9 bases. V was clipped by 3 bases and J by 1 base; unmatched bases: 5. Per germline, CDR1 SGHRS and CDR2 YFSETQ. The CDR3 loop spans 16 amino acids. As DNA, the CDR3 is TGCGCCAGCAGCTCCTCGAGCGGGGGGTCCTACAATGAGCAGTTCTTC. Translating it yields CASSSSSGGSYNEQFF. Combining the CDR3 with reference TRBV5-1 and TRBJ2-1 gives the whole variable domain KAGVTQTPRYLIKTRGQQVTLSCSPISGHRSVSWYQQTPGQGLQFLFEYFSETQRNKGNFPGRFSGRQFSNSRSEMNVSTLELGDSALYLCASSSSSGGSYNEQFFGPGTRLTVL.

The rearrangement uses TRBV7-7 and TRBJ2-5; D is unresolved. Germline values: CDR1 SSHAT, CDR2 FNYEAQ (reference sequence). The CDR3 runs to 13 residues. V lost 1 base to trimming and J lost 5 bases, with 8 bases between them. Written as DNA, the CDR3 is TGTGCCAGCAGCTTAGACCTCAGGGAGACCCAGTACTTC. This gives the protein CASSLDLRETQYF.

This clone was seen ten or more times. V usage is TRBV18 and J usage is TRBJ1-2; 9 bases agree with TRBD1. CDR1 is KGHSH, CDR2 LQKENI, per germline. The junction had 1 base not matched to a gene; V was cut back by 0 bases and J by 2 bases. The CDR3 runs 15 residues. The CDR3 nucleotides are TGTGCCAGCTCACCACCGGACAGGGGAAACTATGGCTACACCTTC. Translated, it gives CASSPPDRGNYGYTF.

In this sample, this clone turned up many times. The chain links TRBV5-1 to TRBJ1-1; D possibly corresponds to TRBD1 (5 bases). V dropped 5 bases and J dropped 6 bases, with 17 bases sitting between them. The CDR3 is made up of 14 amino acids. The germline CDR1 and CDR2 sequences are SGHRS and YFSETQ. CDR3 sequence: CASRGRQGAAEAFF. The CDR3 region has the DNA TGCGCCAGCAGAGGTCGGCAGGGCGCCGCTGAAGCTTTCTTT.